These 5 T cell receptor beta chains came from one sample sequenced in a study of T cells after yellow fever vaccination. TCRdb independently ran MiXCR on the 5' RACE reads; one entry per CDR3 protein. This table has some 220,000 distinct CDR3 sequences, more than 3% appearing once. The material was CD4+ T cells sorted from PBMCs, obtained 10 days after the yellow fever booster vaccination. The receptor source for this set is a man between 18 and 29 years old who received the YFV17D yellow fever vaccine.

This chain links TRBV25-1 with TRBJ1-2, with TRBD1 matching 10 bases. This CDR3 is built from 15 residues. J lost 5 bases, V lost 2 bases, and 5 bases had no gene match. Germline values: CDR1 MGHDK, CDR2 SYGVNS. The CDR3 sequence is CASSEGGQGVYGYTF. The CDR3 DNA follows: TGTGCCAGCAGTGAAGGAGGACAGGGGGTGTATGGCTACACCTTC.

This clonotype was observed a handful of times. The genes are TRBV28 and TRBJ2-7; D possibly corresponds to TRBD2 (7 bases). Trimming removed 5 bases at V and 0 bases at J, with 11 bases between. The CDR3 has 14 amino acids. Germline CDR1 MDHEN, CDR2 SYDVKM. CDR3 nucleotides: TGTGCCAGCAGTCAAGGGGGGGTCTCCTACGAGCAGTACGTC. Translated, it gives CASSQGGVSYEQYV.

The gene calls are TRBV12-3 or TRBV12-4 and TRBJ1-6, with D perhaps TRBD1 (6 bases). The CDR3 loop spans 14 amino acids. With 7 bases removed from V and 11 bases from J, the gap between germline ends came to 18 bases. The CDR3 loop is CASTQRQEGTPLHF. DNA for the CDR3: TGTGCCAGCACCCAAAGACAGGAGGGTACACCCCTCCACTTT.

V gene TRBV18 combines with J gene TRBJ2-2; possibly TRBD1 for D (6 bases). The V gene's germline CDR1 is KGHSH and CDR2 LQKENI. V lost 4 bases to trimming and J lost 1 base, with 13 bases between them. This CDR3 comprises 16 residues. CDR3 nucleotides: TGTGCCAGCTCACTCCAAACAGGGAGGAACACCGGGGAGCTGTTTTTT. It translates to CASSLQTGRNTGELFF.

This clonotype was seen at least ten times. The V call is TRBV7-3, the J call TRBJ2-3; no firm D call. CDR1 and CDR2 (germline): SGHTA, FQGTGA. The CDR3 is 13 amino acids. Trimming left V 7 bases short and J 1 base short, with 9 bases between. CDR3 bases: TGTGCCAGCACCCCTGGGGGCACAGATACGCAGTATTTT. Translation: CASTPGGTDTQYF.